This T cell receptor (beta chain) was captured by sequencing in a study of T cell responses to AZD1222 COVID-19 vaccine. Study findings and constraints: Clonal diversity may have been underestimated in mostly white British donors. Along spike, vaccine-associated CD4 TCRs were found throughout, with dominance at 160-218 and 743-854.

The ends lost 2 bases at V and 2 bases at J; junction bases unmatched: 2. This CDR3 region has 15 residues. Germline V gene lookup returns CDR1 SGHAT and CDR2 FQDESV (reference sequence). With regard to this clone: The antigen remains unidentified.

Only in-frame clones appear in the TCRdb table, and some are missing; sequencing was by immunoSEQ multiplex PCR. Of 140,000 to 150,000 clones listed, roughly nine tenths are singletons. The sequencing here drew on peripheral blood, taken on day 0 of AZD1222 vaccination. This rearrangement joins TRBV11-1 to TRBJ2-1, with 8 bases matching TRBD1. This clonotype originated in an adult in good health. CDR3 in amino acids: CASSLRTGPYNEQFF. CDR3 sequence (DNA): TGTGCCAGCAGCTTAAGGACAGGGCCCTACAATGAGCAGTTCTTC.